One and the same sample provided the 22 T cell receptor beta chains below, sequenced in a study of a mutant IDH1 vaccine in newly diagnosed glioma. Profiled with immunoSEQ multiplex PCR; TCRdb holds only in-frame clones, not every one. This repertoire shows 110,000 or so clones, about nine tenths found once; its top ten account for around 0.6%. As for time point: week 11, during vaccination. Doses of 300 ug of mutant IDH1 20-mer peptide were given with topical imiquimod. These receptors are not linked to any known antigen. The source material was PBMCs, sampled from a glioma patient whose treatment included an IDH1 peptide vaccine. These receptors originate from a woman aged 45-59 years with glioma.

The genes are TRBV6-1 and TRBJ1-2; D uncertain. Trimming pared 7 bases from V and 2 bases from J, leaving 14 bases between. This CDR3 comprises 14 residues. CDR1 is MNHNS and CDR2 is SASEGT in the germline V gene. Here the CDR3 DNA reads TGTGCCAGCATCCTAAGGGATCTGAACTATGGCTACACCTTC. Its protein product is CASILRDLNYGYTF.

This chain joins TRBV5-6 and TRBJ2-5; no firm D call. CDR3 length: 12 amino acids. V was trimmed by 2 bases and J by 6 bases, leaving 8 bases between them. Germline V CDR1 and CDR2: SGHDT, YYEEEE. CDR3 in amino acids: CASSFNRKTQYF. Here the CDR3 DNA reads TGTGCCAGCAGCTTCAATAGAAAGACCCAGTACTTC.

This clone was recorded once. The chain recombines TRBV7-9 with TRBJ2-3, with 7 bases matching TRBD1. The J segment lost 5 bases and the V segment lost 4 bases, leaving 9 bases of the junction unmatched. This CDR3 contains 15 residues. Germline CDR1 and CDR2: SEHNR and FQNEAQ (reference sequence). This CDR3 reads CASSSTTGRRDTQYF. For the CDR3, the DNA is TGTGCCAGCAGCTCTACGACAGGGCGGAGAGATACGCAGTATTTT.

V and J are TRBV5-4 and TRBJ2-3; TRBD2 matches 15 bases. The J segment lost 4 bases and the V segment lost 5 bases, leaving 11 bases of the junction unmatched. This CDR3 has 18 amino acids. CDR1 and CDR2 (germline): SGHNT, YYREEE (reference sequence). The CDR3, as DNA: TGTGCCAGCAGACCCGGACTAGCGGGAGGGCCCTCCCCAGATACGCAGTATTTT. As protein: CASRPGLAGGPSPDTQYF.

The gene calls are TRBV14 and TRBJ2-1; D gene ambiguous. The germline gives CDR1 SGHDN, CDR2 FVKESK. V lost 4 bases and J lost 3, with 7 bases in between. The CDR3 runs 13 residues. This CDR3 is CASSPNGYNEQFF. The CDR3 nucleotides are TGTGCCAGCAGCCCGAACGGCTACAATGAGCAGTTCTTC.

This chain connects TRBV19 to TRBJ1-1; tentative D call: TRBD1 (6 bases). The length of the CDR3 is 15 residues. Deletions cut 4 bases from V and 3 bases from J, with 15 bases between. CDR1 is LNHDA and CDR2 is SQIVND in the germline V gene (reference sequence). The CDR3 here is CASSTPGAGHTEAFF. The CDR3 region has the DNA TGTGCCAGTAGTACCCCAGGGGCCGGGCACACTGAAGCTTTCTTT.

J is TRBJ1-4 and V is TRBV5-6; D remains ambiguous. Germline CDR1 SGHDT, CDR2 YYEEEE. The ends were cut back, 0 bases at V and 12 bases at J, with 12 bases in the middle. CDR3 length: 13 amino acids. In DNA form, the CDR3 reads TGTGCCAGCAGCTTGGGGACTGCTGCGGAACTGTTTTTT. Residues: CASSLGTAAELFF.

The genes are TRBV19 and TRBJ2-3, with 9 bases matching TRBD1. The CDR3 is 14 amino acids. Trimming at V came to 1 base and at J to 4 bases, leaving 0 bases not matched to a gene. CDR1 is LNHDA and CDR2 is SQIVND in the germline V gene (reference sequence). The CDR3 bases are TGTGCCAGTAGTATAGGACAGGGGGCAGATACGCAGTATTTT. Encoded protein: CASSIGQGADTQYF.

In this sample, this clone turned up once. The genes are TRBV5-5 and TRBJ1-2; tentatively, D is TRBD1 (6 bases). Germline lookup yields CDR1 SGHKS and CDR2 YYEKEE (reference sequence). The CDR3 spans 15 residues. V gave up 4 bases and J gave up 4 bases, with 17 bases separating them. The DNA of the CDR3 is TGTGCCAGCAGCGGCCAGGGGTTGGCGCGCTATGGCTACACCTTC. Residues: CASSGQGLARYGYTF.

V gene TRBV19 combines with J gene TRBJ2-7; TRBD2 aligns across 11 bases. In germline, CDR1 is LNHDA, CDR2 SQIVND (reference sequence). V was clipped by 1 base and J by 3 bases; unmatched bases: 8. The CDR3 sequence is 17 residues long. In DNA, the CDR3 is TGTGCCAGTAGTATAGTCGGGGGGACTAGCGGTAACTACGAGCAGTACTTC. Its translation is CASSIVGGTSGNYEQYF.

The chain combines TRBV5-4 with TRBJ2-5; 12 bases align to TRBD1. The J segment lost 5 bases and the V segment lost 5 bases, leaving 7 bases of the junction unmatched. This CDR3 spans 15 amino acids. Germline values: CDR1 SGHNT, CDR2 YYREEE (reference sequence). The DNA of the CDR3 is TGTGCCAGCAGTCCCGGGACAGGGGGCGAGGAGACCCAGTACTTC. It codes for CASSPGTGGEETQYF.

The rearrangement links TRBV27 to TRBJ1-6, with D maybe TRBD1 (6 bases). Germline V CDR1 and CDR2: MNHEY, SMNVEV (reference sequence). Trimming cost V 5 bases and J 10 bases, with 15 bases left between them. The CDR3 length is 14 residues. The CDR3: CASSIRQAPSPLHF. CDR3 DNA sequence: TGTGCCAGCAGTATTCGACAGGCACCATCACCCCTCCACTTT.

The rearrangement uses TRBV15 and TRBJ2-7; D is ambiguous. The CDR3 length is 14 residues. The V gene lost 0 bases and the J gene lost 3 bases, with 9 bases spanning the gap. The germline V gene encodes CDR1 LNHNV and CDR2 YYDKDF (reference sequence). The CDR3 bases are TGTGCCACCAGCAGAGATCGCGGCAGCTACGAGCAGTACTTC. Translated: CATSRDRGSYEQYF.

The chain has TRBV5-4 and TRBJ1-1; tentative D call: TRBD1 (6 bases). Trimming pared 4 bases from V and 5 bases from J, leaving 12 bases between. The germline gives CDR1 SGHNT, CDR2 YYREEE (reference sequence). This CDR3 has 13 amino acids. In DNA form, the CDR3 reads TGTGCCAGCAGCACGCAGGGGAGTACTGAAGCTTTCTTT. Protein: CASSTQGSTEAFF.

This chain uses TRBV19 with TRBJ2-5; 7 nucleotides line up with TRBD2. V dropped 7 bases and J dropped 4; count of bases not matched to a gene: 6. This CDR3 has 13 amino acids. The germline V gene encodes CDR1 LNHDA and CDR2 SQIVND (reference sequence). CDR3 DNA sequence: TGTGCCAGTACCGCGCGCGGGGGAGAGACCCAGTACTTC. Protein product: CASTARGGETQYF. The full variable domain, with the rest looked up from reference TRBV19 and TRBJ2-5, is DGGITQSPKYLFRKEGQNVTLSCEQNLNHDAMYWYRQDPGQGLRLIYYSQIVNDFQKGDIAEGYSVSREKKESFPLTVTSAQKNPTAFYLCASTARGGETQYFGPGTRLLVL.

The V call is TRBV30, the J call TRBJ2-3, with TRBD2 matching over 9 bases. CDR1 and CDR2 (germline): GTSNPN, SVGIG (reference sequence). Unmatched junction bases numbered 4, after V lost 5 bases and J lost 1 base. CDR3 length equals 14 residues. Here the CDR3 reads CAWLAGWGTDTQYF. The DNA of the CDR3 is TGTGCCTGGCTAGCGGGATGGGGCACAGATACGCAGTATTTT.

This chain connects TRBV27 to TRBJ1-4; D gene unclear. Per germline, CDR1 MNHEY and CDR2 SMNVEV (reference sequence). This CDR3 spans 14 amino acids. Trimming shortened V by 3 bases and J by 8 bases, and 13 bases separated the two germline ends. CDR3: CASSFGRLPEKLFF. The CDR3 nucleotides read TGTGCCAGCAGTTTTGGGAGGTTGCCGGAAAAACTGTTTTTT.

The chain recombines TRBV18 with TRBJ2-7; no reliable D call. V was trimmed by 6 bases and J by 3 bases, leaving 12 bases between them. CDR1 is KGHSH and CDR2 is LQKENI in the germline V gene. The CDR3 is made up of 13 amino acids. In nucleotides, the CDR3 is TGTGCCAGCTCGGACGGTCCTAGCTACGAGCAGTACTTC. Protein product: CASSDGPSYEQYF.

The chain has TRBV9 and TRBJ2-1; TRBD2 matches at 7 bases. The CDR3 extends over 15 amino acids. CDR1 and CDR2 from the germline V gene are SGDLS and YYNGEE. V lost 3 bases and J lost 6; bases outside the gene matches: 9. CDR3 DNA sequence: TGTGCCAGCAGCGCCGCGGGCGGGGGTGGCAATGAGCAGTTCTTC. This encodes CASSAAGGGGNEQFF. The full variable domain, with the rest looked up from reference TRBV9 and TRBJ2-1, is DSGVTQTPKHLITATGQRVTLRCSPRSGDLSVYWYQQSLDQGLQFLIQYYNGEERAKGNILERFSAQQFPDLHSELNLSSLELGDSALYFCASSAAGGGGNEQFFGPGTRLTVL.

V gene TRBV5-1 combines with J gene TRBJ1-2; D is unresolved. This CDR3 has 13 amino acids. The germline V gene has CDR1 SGHRS and CDR2 YFSETQ. Trimming pared 4 bases from V and 3 bases from J, leaving 10 bases between. CDR3 sequence: CASSEDGYYGYTF. The DNA of the CDR3 is TGCGCCAGCAGCGAGGACGGGTACTATGGCTACACCTTC.

The chain uses TRBV9 and TRBJ2-7, with 10 bases identical to TRBD1. Germline lookup yields CDR1 SGDLS and CDR2 YYNGEE. There are 16 residues in the CDR3. V was clipped by 0 bases and J by 0 bases; unmatched bases: 3. CDR3 coding DNA: TGTGCCAGCAGCGTAGGGGGACAGGGGAACTCCTACGAGCAGTACTTC. This translates into CASSVGGQGNSYEQYF.

The chain employs TRBV6-4 and TRBJ1-6; D is unclear. CDR1 is MRHNA and CDR2 is SNTAGT in the germline V gene. The CDR3 is 14 amino acids. V lost 6 bases and J lost 7, with 13 bases in between. CDR3 DNA sequence: TGTGCCAGCAGCTCCGATTGGGGAAATTCACCCCTCCACTTT. The encoded protein is CASSSDWGNSPLHF.